The source of this T cell receptor (beta chain) is a study of T cells after yellow fever vaccination. Overall study context: With SMART-Seq v4 Ultra Low Input, the fractions containing low cell numbers were prepared. Study conclusions and caveats: Detected again after the booster were most primary-vaccination clones, at 96% CD4 and 70% to 90% CD8. It was the secondary response that reached its peak faster, day 5 versus 15, but it was weaker.

This clonotype was recorded many times. TCR cDNA, made by 5'RACE template switching, carried an added universal primer site and UMIs. One entry per CDR3 protein results from TCRdb running MiXCR on the 5' RACE reads. The sample lists tens of thousands of distinct CDR3 sequences, less than 8% seen once, with around a fifth in the top ten. Germline CDR1 is SGHAT and CDR2 is FQNNGV. The CDR3 extends over 15 amino acids. With V trimmed by 1 base and J by 2 bases, 2 bases remained unmatched. Sequencing was performed on PBMCs, either bulk or a sorted T-cell subset (CD4+, CD8+, memory, or dextramer-sorted; not recorded which), taken on the day of the first yellow fever vaccination. The source of this sequence is a man younger than 35 who received the YFV17D yellow fever vaccine. The rearrangement uses TRBV11-2 and TRBJ2-5; 9 bases map to TRBD2. For the CDR3, the DNA is TGTGCCAGCAGCTTAGGGCGGGGGGGGCAAGAGACCCAGTACTTC. As protein: CASSLGRGGQETQYF.